The 20 T cell receptor beta chains presented below share a single source sample, sequenced in a study of control samples from healthy donors and cancer patients. Data came from immunoSEQ multiplex PCR; TCRdb stores just in-frame clones and leaves some out. This repertoire shows roughly 180,000 clones, approximately 91% found once; its top ten account for around 2%. Sequencing was done on a sample of blood. These TCRs come from a woman between 40 and 50 years old in good health.

This clone was seen just once. V and J are TRBV5-6 and TRBJ2-5; D perhaps matches TRBD1 (6 bases). This CDR3 region has 14 residues. Trimming cost V 1 base and J 5 bases, with 12 bases left between them. Germline lookup yields CDR1 SGHDT and CDR2 YYEEEE. CDR3 residues: CASSLTGLGETQYF. In nucleotides, the CDR3 is TGTGCCAGCAGCTTGACAGGGCTTGGGGAGACCCAGTACTTC.

The chain couples TRBV12-3 or TRBV12-4 to TRBJ2-1; tentatively, D is TRBD1 (6 bases). The length of the CDR3 is 13 residues. Trimming removed 6 bases from V and 4 bases from J, with 10 bases in between. The CDR3 loop is CASRVDSYNEQFF. CDR3 nucleotides: TGTGCCAGCAGAGTGGACAGTTACAATGAGCAGTTCTTC.

CDR3 DNA sequence: TGTGCCAGTAGTATATTGGGTAGCAATCAGCCCCAGCATTTT. It is translated as CASSILGSNQPQHF. This rearrangement joins TRBV19 to TRBJ1-5; D not resolved. Per germline, CDR1 LNHDA and CDR2 SQIVND (reference sequence). Trimming pared 2 bases from V and 0 bases from J, leaving 5 bases between. This CDR3 comprises 14 residues.

V usage is TRBV7-9 and J usage is TRBJ1-2, with no clear D. The V and J ends lost 2 bases and 8 bases respectively, with 12 bases between them. In germline, CDR1 is SEHNR, CDR2 FQNEAQ (reference sequence). The CDR3 is 13 residues long. DNA of the CDR3: TGTGCCAGCAGCTTACAAGGGCCGCTGGGCTACACCTTC. This sequence encodes CASSLQGPLGYTF.

The chain employs TRBV6-5 and TRBJ2-1; TRBD2 agrees at 7 bases. In germline, CDR1 is MNHEY, CDR2 SVGAGI. This CDR3 is built from 16 residues. J lost 3 bases, V lost 2 bases, and 7 bases had no gene match. Here the CDR3 DNA reads TGTGCCAGCAGTTACACGGCGGTAGCGGGCTACAATGAGCAGTTCTTC. It is translated as CASSYTAVAGYNEQFF.

The chain employs TRBV4-1 and TRBJ2-4; 7 bases map to TRBD2. There are 17 residues in the CDR3. The germline CDR1 and CDR2 sequences are MGHRA and YSYEKL. The V gene end was trimmed by 2 bases and the J gene end by 6 bases; junction bases not matched to a gene: 13. CDR3 sequence (DNA): TGCGCCAGCAGCCAATACTCACAACGGGGGGTGGTAAACATTCAGTACTTC. Its protein product is CASSQYSQRGVVNIQYF.

This clone was counted only a few times. Additional DNA sequences in this sample encode the identical CDR3. J is TRBJ1-3 and V is TRBV6-5; D uncertain. The CDR3 has 11 amino acids. V shed 2 bases and J shed 4 bases, with 0 bases lying between them. CDR1 and CDR2 from the germline V gene are MNHEY and SVGAGI. The CDR3 DNA reads TGTGCCAGCAGTTACGGAAACACCATATATTTT. It translates to CASSYGNTIYF.

This chain connects TRBV6-1 to TRBJ2-5; D gene unclear. From germline, CDR1 is MNHNS and CDR2 SASEGT. This CDR3 has 15 residues. The V gene lost 1 base and the J gene lost 5 bases, with 14 bases spanning the gap. This CDR3 is CASSEEWSRWETQYF. In DNA, the CDR3 is TGTGCCAGCAGTGAAGAGTGGTCAAGGTGGGAGACCCAGTACTTC.

The gene calls are TRBV7-9 and TRBJ2-1; possibly TRBD2 for D (8 bases). CDR3 length: 19 amino acids. Looked up from germline, CDR1 is SEHNR and CDR2 is FQNEAQ (reference sequence). V was shortened by 4 bases and J by 0 bases, with 22 bases between the two germline ends. CDR3 sequence: CASSSQGGSGGSSYNEQFF. The CDR3 DNA reads as TGTGCCAGCAGCTCCCAGGGGGGGAGCGGGGGAAGCTCCTACAATGAGCAGTTCTTC.

The chain carries TRBV5-1 and TRBJ1-5; 7 nucleotides agree with TRBD1. In germline, CDR1 is SGHRS, CDR2 YFSETQ. The CDR3 is 14 residues long. With V trimmed by 3 bases and J by 3 bases, 3 bases remained unmatched. The DNA of the CDR3 is TGCGCCAGCAGCTCGGGACAGCCCAATCAGCCCCAGCATTTT. It is translated as CASSSGQPNQPQHF. The entire variable domain, with the rest obtained from reference TRBV5-1 and TRBJ1-5, is as follows: KAGVTQTPRYLIKTRGQQVTLSCSPISGHRSVSWYQQTPGQGLQFLFEYFSETQRNKGNFPGRFSGRQFSNSRSEMNVSTLELGDSALYLCASSSGQPNQPQHFGDGTRLSIL.

This clone has just one count. The chain couples TRBV2 to TRBJ2-7, with D possibly being TRBD1 (8 bases). From germline, CDR1 is SNHLY and CDR2 FYNNEI. V lost 6 bases and J lost 2, with 11 bases in between. The CDR3 is made up of 13 amino acids. In DNA, the CDR3 is TGTGCCAGCAGACAGGGGGGGGCCTACGAGCAGTACTTC. Translation: CASRQGGAYEQYF.

The chain links TRBV18 to TRBJ1-3; D remains unclear. V lost 3 bases to trimming and J lost 2 bases, with 14 bases between them. Germline CDR1 and CDR2: KGHSH and LQKENI. The CDR3 runs to 16 residues. CDR3 sequence (DNA): TGTGCCAGCTCACCTCTCGCCACTTCCCCTGGAAACACCATATATTTT. Its protein is CASSPLATSPGNTIYF.

The chain is built from TRBV27 and TRBJ1-2; TRBD1 agrees at 7 bases. V shed 6 bases and J 8 bases; nucleotides not matched to a gene: 9. This CDR3 spans 13 amino acids. CDR1 MNHEY and CDR2 SMNVEV come from the germline V gene (reference sequence). CDR3 amino acids: CASSIGTDGGYTF. Here the CDR3 DNA reads TGTGCCAGCAGCATAGGGACAGATGGGGGCTACACCTTC.

This clone was observed once. This chain uses TRBV6-1 with TRBJ1-2; 7 bases line up with TRBD1. The V gene end was trimmed by 2 bases and the J gene end by 4 bases; junction bases not matched to a gene: 1. CDR3 length equals 13 residues. Looked up from germline, CDR1 is MNHNS and CDR2 is SASEGT. The CDR3 is CASSETGVYGYTF. For the CDR3, the DNA is TGTGCCAGCAGTGAAACAGGGGTCTATGGCTACACCTTC.

The rearrangement links TRBV6-1 to TRBJ1-1; D call uncertain. The V gene's germline CDR1 is MNHNS and CDR2 SASEGT. Trimming shortened V by 6 bases and J by 1 base, and 12 bases separated the two germline ends. This CDR3 is 14 amino acids long. The CDR3 reads CASSLLAGNTEAFF. CDR3 sequence (DNA): TGTGCCAGCAGCCTGTTAGCAGGGAACACTGAAGCTTTCTTT.

This chain connects TRBV2 to TRBJ2-7; D unclear. Germline CDR1 is SNHLY and CDR2 is FYNNEI. This CDR3 is 10 amino acids long. Trimming pared 6 bases from V and 8 bases from J, leaving 8 bases between. The CDR3 loop reads CASRDLKQYF. CDR3 DNA: TGTGCCAGCAGGGACCTCAAGCAGTACTTC.

The chain has TRBV11-3 and TRBJ2-2, with D maybe TRBD1 (6 bases). The CDR3 totals 15 residues. Germline V CDR1 and CDR2: SGHNT, YENEEA. Trimming took off 6 bases at V and 2 bases at J, with 13 bases between the two ends. CDR3 coding DNA: TGTGCCAGCAGTTCCACCGGGACAAACACCGGGGAGCTGTTTTTT. The encoded protein is CASSSTGTNTGELFF. The variable domain in full, completed from reference TRBV11-3 and TRBJ2-2, reads EAGVVQSPRYKIIEKKQPVAFWCNPISGHNTLYWYLQNLGQGPELLIRYENEEAVDDSQLPKDRFSAERLKGVDSTLKIQPAELGDSAVYLCASSSTGTNTGELFFGEGSRLTVL.

The chain has TRBV19 and TRBJ1-2; TRBD1 might be the D (6 bases). V lost 0 bases and J lost 3, with 11 bases in between. The length of the CDR3 is 15 residues. Germline CDR1 LNHDA, CDR2 SQIVND (reference sequence). The CDR3 DNA reads as TGTGCCAGTAGTATAGATTCAGGGGAAGACTATGGCTACACCTTC. Protein sequence: CASSIDSGEDYGYTF.

The chain couples TRBV19 to TRBJ2-1, with a weak D call TRBD2 (5 bases). The CDR3 consists of 12 residues. Deletions cut 6 bases from V and 8 bases from J, with 11 bases between. Germline V CDR1 and CDR2: LNHDA, SQIVND (reference sequence). CDR3 in amino acids: CASSSDGDEQFF. Written as DNA, the CDR3 is TGTGCCAGTAGCTCGGACGGGGATGAGCAGTTCTTC.

V gene TRBV12-3 or TRBV12-4 combines with J gene TRBJ1-1; D gene ambiguous. V lost 6 bases, J lost 0 bases, and 8 bases lay in between. The CDR3 covers 13 residues. CDR3 sequence: CASSRLMNTEAFF. CDR3 nucleotides: TGTGCCAGCAGCCGACTCATGAACACTGAAGCTTTCTTT.